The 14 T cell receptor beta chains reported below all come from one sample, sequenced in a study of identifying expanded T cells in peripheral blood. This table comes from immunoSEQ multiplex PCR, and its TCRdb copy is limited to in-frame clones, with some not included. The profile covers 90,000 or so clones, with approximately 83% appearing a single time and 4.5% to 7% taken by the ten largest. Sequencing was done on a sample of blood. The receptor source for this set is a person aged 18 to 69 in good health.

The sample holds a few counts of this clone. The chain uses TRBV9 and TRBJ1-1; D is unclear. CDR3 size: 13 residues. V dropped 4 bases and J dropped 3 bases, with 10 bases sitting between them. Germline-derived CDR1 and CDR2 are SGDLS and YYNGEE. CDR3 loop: CASSRPGYTEAFF. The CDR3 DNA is TGTGCCAGCAGCCGGCCGGGTTACACTGAAGCTTTCTTT.

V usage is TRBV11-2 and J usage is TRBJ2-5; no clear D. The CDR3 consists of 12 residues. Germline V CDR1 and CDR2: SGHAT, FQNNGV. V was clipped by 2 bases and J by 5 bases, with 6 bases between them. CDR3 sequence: CASSLILETQYF. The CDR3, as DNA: TGTGCCAGCAGCTTAATTTTGGAGACCCAGTACTTC. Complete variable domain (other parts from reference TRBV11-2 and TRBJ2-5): EAGVAQSPRYKIIEKRQSVAFWCNPISGHATLYWYQQILGQGPKLLIQFQNNGVVDDSQLPKDRFSAERLKGVDSTLKIQPAKLEDSAVYLCASSLILETQYFGPGTRLLVL.

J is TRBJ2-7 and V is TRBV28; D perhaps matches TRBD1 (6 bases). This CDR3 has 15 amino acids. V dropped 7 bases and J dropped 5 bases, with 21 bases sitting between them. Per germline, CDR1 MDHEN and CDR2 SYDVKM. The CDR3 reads CASTLYGQGFDEQYF. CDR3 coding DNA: TGTGCCAGCACCTTGTATGGTCAGGGGTTCGACGAGCAGTACTTC.

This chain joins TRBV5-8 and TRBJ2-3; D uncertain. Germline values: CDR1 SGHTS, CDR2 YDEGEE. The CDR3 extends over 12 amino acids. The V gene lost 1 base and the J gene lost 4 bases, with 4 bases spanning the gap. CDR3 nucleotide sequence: TGTGCCAGCAGCTTGTGGTCAGATACGCAGTATTTT. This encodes CASSLWSDTQYF.

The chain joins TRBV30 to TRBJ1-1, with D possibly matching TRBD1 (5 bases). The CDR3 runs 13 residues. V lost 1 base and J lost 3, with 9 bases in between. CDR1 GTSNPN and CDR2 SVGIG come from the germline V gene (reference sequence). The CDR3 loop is CAWSEQEDTEAFF. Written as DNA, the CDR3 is TGTGCCTGGAGTGAACAGGAGGACACTGAAGCTTTCTTT. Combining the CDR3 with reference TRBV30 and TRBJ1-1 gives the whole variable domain SQTIHQWPATLVQPVGSPLSLECTVEGTSNPNLYWYRQAAGRGLQLLFYSVGIGQISSEVPQNLSASRPQDRQFILSSKKLLLSDSGFYLCAWSEQEDTEAFFGQGTRLTVV.

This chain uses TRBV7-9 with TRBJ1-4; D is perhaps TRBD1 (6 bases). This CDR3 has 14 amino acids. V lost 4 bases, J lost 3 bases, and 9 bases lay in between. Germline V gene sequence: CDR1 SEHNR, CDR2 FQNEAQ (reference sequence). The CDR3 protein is CASSSGQSNEKLFF. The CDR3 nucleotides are TGTGCCAGCAGCTCTGGACAGTCTAATGAAAAACTGTTTTTT.

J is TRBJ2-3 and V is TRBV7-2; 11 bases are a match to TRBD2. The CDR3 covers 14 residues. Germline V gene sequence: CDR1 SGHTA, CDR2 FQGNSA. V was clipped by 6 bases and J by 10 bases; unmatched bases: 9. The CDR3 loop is CASRPLAGGSAQYF. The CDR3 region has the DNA TGTGCCAGCAGACCTCTAGCGGGGGGTTCCGCGCAGTATTTT. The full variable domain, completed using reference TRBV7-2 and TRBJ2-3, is GAGVSQSPSNKVTEKGKDVELRCDPISGHTALYWYRQSLGQGLEFLIYFQGNSAPDKSGLPSDRFSAERTGGSVSTLTIQRTQQEDSAVYLCASRPLAGGSAQYFGPGTRLTVL.

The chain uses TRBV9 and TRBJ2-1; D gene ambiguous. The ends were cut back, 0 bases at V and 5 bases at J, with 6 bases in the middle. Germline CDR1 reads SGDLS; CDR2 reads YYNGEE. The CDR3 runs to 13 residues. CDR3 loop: CASSVEADNEQFF. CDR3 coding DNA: TGTGCCAGCAGCGTAGAGGCAGACAATGAGCAGTTCTTC.

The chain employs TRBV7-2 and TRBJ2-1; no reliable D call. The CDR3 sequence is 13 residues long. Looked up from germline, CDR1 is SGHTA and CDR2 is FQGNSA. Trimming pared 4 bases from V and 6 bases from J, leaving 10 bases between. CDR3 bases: TGTGCCAGCAGCTCCCCCGACCGCAATGAGCAGTTCTTC. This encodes CASSSPDRNEQFF.

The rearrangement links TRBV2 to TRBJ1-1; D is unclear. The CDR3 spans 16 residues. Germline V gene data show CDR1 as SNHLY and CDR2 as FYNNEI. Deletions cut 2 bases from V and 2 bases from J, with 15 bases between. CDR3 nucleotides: TGTGCCAGCAGTGAAATAGCCTATGGGGAAAACACTGAAGCTTTCTTT. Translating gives CASSEIAYGENTEAFF.

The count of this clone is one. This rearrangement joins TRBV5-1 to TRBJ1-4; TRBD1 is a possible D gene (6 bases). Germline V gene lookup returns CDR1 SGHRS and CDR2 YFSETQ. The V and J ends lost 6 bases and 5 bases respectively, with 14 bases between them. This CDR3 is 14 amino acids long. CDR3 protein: CASKGTLGNEKLFF. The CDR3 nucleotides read TGCGCCAGCAAGGGGACACTCGGAAATGAAAAACTGTTTTTT.

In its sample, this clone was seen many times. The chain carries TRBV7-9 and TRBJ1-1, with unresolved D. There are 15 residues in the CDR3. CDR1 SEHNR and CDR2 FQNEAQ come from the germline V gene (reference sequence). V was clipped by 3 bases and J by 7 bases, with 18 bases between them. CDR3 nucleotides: TGTGCCAGCAGCTTGTTCGGCACCCGTAGGGTTGAAGCTTTCTTT. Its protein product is CASSLFGTRRVEAFF.

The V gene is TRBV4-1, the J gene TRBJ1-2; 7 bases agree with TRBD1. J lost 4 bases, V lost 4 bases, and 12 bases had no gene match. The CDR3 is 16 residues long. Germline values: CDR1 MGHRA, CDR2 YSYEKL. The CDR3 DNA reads TGCGCCAGCAGCCGAGAACTAGGACAGGCAGTCTATGGCTACACCTTC. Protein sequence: CASSRELGQAVYGYTF.

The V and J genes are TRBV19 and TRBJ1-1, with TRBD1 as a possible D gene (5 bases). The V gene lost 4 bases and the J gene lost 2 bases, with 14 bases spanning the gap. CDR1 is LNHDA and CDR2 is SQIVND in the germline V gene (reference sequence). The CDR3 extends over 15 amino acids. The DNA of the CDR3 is TGTGCCAGTAGTAAGTCCGCTCGGGGCAACACTGAAGCTTTCTTT. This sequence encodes CASSKSARGNTEAFF.